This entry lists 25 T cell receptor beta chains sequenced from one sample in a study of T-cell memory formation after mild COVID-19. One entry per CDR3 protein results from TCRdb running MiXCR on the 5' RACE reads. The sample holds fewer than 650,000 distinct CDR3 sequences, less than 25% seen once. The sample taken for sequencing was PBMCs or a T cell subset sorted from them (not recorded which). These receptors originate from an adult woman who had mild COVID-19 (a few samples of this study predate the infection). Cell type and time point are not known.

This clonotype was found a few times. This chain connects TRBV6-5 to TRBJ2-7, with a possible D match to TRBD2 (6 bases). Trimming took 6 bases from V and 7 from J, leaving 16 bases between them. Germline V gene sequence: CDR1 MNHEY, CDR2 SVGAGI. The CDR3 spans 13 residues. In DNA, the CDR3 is TGTGCCAGCAGCCCAGCCGGAGGGGATGAGCAGTACTTC. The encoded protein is CASSPAGGDEQYF.

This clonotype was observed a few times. The CDR3 is CASSQVSGAGRRDTQYF. The CDR3 DNA reads as TGTGCCAGCAGCCAAGTTTCGGGGGCAGGGCGACGGGATACGCAGTATTTT. The chain joins TRBV3-1 to TRBJ2-3; the D call may be TRBD1 or TRBD2 (6 bases each). V lost 1 base and J 6 bases, leaving 20 bases between the germline ends. The V gene's germline CDR1 is LGHDT and CDR2 YNNKEL (reference sequence). This CDR3 contains 17 residues.

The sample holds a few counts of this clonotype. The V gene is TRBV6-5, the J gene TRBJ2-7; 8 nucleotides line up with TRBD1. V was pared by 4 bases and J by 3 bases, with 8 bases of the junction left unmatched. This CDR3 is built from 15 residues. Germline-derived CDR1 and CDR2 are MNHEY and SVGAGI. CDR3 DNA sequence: TGTGCCAGCAGTTTTCTCACAGGGGGTGGCTACGAGCAGTACTTC. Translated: CASSFLTGGGYEQYF.

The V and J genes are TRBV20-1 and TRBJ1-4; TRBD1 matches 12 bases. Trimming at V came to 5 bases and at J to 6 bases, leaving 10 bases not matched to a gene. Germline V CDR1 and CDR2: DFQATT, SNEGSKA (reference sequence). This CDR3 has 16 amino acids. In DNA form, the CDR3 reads TGCAGTGCTGCCGGGGACAGGGGGCGATTTTATGAAAAACTGTTTTTT. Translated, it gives CSAAGDRGRFYEKLFF.

The CDR3 nucleotides read TGCAGTGCTAGAGATCTTGGGGGCACATCGCAGCAGTACTTC. Encoded protein: CSARDLGGTSQQYF. The V call is TRBV20-1, the J call TRBJ2-7, with a weak D call TRBD1 (6 bases). V was shortened by 0 bases and J by 8 bases, with 17 bases between the two germline ends. The CDR3 loop spans 14 amino acids. Germline V gene sequence: CDR1 DFQATT, CDR2 SNEGSKA (reference sequence).

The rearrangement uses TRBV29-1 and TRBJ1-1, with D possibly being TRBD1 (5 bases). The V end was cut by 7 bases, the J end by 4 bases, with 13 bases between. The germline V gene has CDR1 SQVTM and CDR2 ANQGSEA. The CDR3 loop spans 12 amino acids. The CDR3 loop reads CSGYSGGTEAFF. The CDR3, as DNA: TGCAGCGGTTACAGCGGGGGCACTGAAGCTTTCTTT.

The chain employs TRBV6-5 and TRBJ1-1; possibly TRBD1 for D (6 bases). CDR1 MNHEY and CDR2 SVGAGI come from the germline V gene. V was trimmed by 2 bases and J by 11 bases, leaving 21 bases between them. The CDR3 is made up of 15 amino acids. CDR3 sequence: CASSYGPGARNRAFF. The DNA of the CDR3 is TGTGCCAGCAGTTACGGTCCGGGGGCGCGGAATAGGGCTTTCTTT.

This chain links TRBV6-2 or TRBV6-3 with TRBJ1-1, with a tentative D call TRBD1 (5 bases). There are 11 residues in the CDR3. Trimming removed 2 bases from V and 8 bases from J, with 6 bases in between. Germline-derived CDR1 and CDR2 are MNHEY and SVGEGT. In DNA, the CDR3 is TGTGCCAGCAGTTACACAGGAGAAGCTTTCTTT. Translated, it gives CASSYTGEAFF.

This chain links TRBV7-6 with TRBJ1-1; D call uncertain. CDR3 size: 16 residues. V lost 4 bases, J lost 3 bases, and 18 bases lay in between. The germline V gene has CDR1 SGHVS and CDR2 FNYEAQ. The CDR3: CASSSPSGWGYTEAFF. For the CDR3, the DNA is TGTGCCAGCAGCTCCCCCTCGGGATGGGGTTACACTGAAGCTTTCTTT.

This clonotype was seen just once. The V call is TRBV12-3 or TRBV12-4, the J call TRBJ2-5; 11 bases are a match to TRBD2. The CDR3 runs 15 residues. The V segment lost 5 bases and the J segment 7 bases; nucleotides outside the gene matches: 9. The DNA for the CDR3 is TGTGCCAGCAGTCCTCTAGCGGGGGGAATGGGGACCCAGTACTTC. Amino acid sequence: CASSPLAGGMGTQYF.

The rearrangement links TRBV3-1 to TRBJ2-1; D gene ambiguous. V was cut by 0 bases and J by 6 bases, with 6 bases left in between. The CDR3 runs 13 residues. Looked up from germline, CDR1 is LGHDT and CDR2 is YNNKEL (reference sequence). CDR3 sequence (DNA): TGTGCCAGCAGCCAAGATTGGTCCAATGAGCAGTTCTTC. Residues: CASSQDWSNEQFF.

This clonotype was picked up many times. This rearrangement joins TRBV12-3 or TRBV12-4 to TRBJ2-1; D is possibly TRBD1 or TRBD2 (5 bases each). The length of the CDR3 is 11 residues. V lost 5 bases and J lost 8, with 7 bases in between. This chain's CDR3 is CASSRGDEQFF. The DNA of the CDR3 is TGTGCCAGCAGTCGAGGGGATGAGCAGTTCTTC.

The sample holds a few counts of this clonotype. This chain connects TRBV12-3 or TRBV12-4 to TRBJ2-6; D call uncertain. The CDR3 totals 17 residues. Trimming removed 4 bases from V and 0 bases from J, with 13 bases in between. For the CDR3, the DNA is TGTGCCAGCAGTTCGCAATTACGAAGCTCTGGGGCCAACGTCCTGACTTTC. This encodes CASSSQLRSSGANVLTF.

The CDR3 spells CASSLYQGNSYNEQFF. CDR3 DNA: TGTGCCAGCAGTCTATACCAGGGAAATTCCTACAATGAGCAGTTCTTC. V and J are TRBV6-1 and TRBJ2-1; D might be TRBD1 (5 bases). Germline V gene data show CDR1 as MNHNS and CDR2 as SASEGT. The CDR3 consists of 16 residues. With 5 bases removed from V and 1 base from J, the gap between germline ends came to 15 bases.

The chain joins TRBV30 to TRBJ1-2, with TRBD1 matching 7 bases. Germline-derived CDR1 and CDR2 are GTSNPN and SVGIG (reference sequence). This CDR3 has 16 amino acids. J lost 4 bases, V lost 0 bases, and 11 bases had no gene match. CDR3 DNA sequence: TGTGCCTGGAGTGTACTTCCCCGACAGGGCGGCTATGGCTACACCTTC. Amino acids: CAWSVLPRQGGYGYTF.

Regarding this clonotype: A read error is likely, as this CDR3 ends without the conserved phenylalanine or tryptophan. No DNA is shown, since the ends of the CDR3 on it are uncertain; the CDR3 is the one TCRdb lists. The chain's CDR3 is CASSYGTSGFLP. V is TRBV6-6 and J is TRBJ2-6; TRBD2 is taken as the D call from the table, unchecked against the DNA. The CDR3 has 12 amino acids, counting both end residues. Germline V gives CDR1 MNHNY, CDR2 SVGAGI (reference sequence).

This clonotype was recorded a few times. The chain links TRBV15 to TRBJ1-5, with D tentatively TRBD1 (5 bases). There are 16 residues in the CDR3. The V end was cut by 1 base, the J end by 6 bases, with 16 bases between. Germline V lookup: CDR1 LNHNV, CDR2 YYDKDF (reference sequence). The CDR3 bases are TGTGCCACCAGCAGAGCAATCCGGGACGTTTCTCAGCCCCAGCATTTT. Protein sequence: CATSRAIRDVSQPQHF.

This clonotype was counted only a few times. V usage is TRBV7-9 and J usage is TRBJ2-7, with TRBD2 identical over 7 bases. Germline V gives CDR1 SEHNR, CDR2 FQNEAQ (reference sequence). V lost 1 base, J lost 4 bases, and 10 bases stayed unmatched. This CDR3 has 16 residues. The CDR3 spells CASSLVGRAVGYEQYF. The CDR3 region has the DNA TGTGCCAGCAGCTTAGTAGGGAGGGCCGTTGGTTACGAGCAGTACTTC.

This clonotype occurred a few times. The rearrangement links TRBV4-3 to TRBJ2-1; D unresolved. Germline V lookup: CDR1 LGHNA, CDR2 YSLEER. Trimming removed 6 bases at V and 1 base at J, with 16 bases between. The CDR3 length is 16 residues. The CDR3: CASSATLVLSYNEQFF. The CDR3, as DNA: TGCGCCAGCAGTGCTACCCTCGTACTTTCCTACAATGAGCAGTTCTTC.

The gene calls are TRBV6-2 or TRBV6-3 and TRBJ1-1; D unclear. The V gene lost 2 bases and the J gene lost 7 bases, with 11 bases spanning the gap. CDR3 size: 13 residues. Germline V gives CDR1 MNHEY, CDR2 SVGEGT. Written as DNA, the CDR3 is TGTGCCAGCAGTTACCGGGCCTACCTTGAAGCTTTCTTT. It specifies CASSYRAYLEAFF.

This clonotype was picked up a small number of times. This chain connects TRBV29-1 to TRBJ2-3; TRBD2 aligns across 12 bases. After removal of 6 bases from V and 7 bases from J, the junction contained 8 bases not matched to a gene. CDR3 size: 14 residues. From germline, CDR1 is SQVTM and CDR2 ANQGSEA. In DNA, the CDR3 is TGCAGCGTCGAATCTAGCGGGAGGGCCTATACGCAGTATTTT. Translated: CSVESSGRAYTQYF.

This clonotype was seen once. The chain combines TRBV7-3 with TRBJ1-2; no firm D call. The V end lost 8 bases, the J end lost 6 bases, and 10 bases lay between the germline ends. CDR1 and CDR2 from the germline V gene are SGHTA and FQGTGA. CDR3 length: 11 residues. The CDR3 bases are TGTGCCAGCCTCTCCGGGCATGGCTACACCTTC. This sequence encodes CASLSGHGYTF.

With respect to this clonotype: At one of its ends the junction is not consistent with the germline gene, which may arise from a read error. In DNA form, the CDR3 reads TGTGCTAGCAGCTACGCTAGCGGGAGTCCCGGGGAGCTGTTTTTT. The encoded protein is CASSYASGSPGELFF. The rearrangement uses TRBV7-7 and TRBJ2-2; TRBD2 aligns across 10 bases. The CDR3 length is 15 residues. Per the germline V gene, CDR1 is SSHAT and CDR2 is FNYEAQ (reference sequence).

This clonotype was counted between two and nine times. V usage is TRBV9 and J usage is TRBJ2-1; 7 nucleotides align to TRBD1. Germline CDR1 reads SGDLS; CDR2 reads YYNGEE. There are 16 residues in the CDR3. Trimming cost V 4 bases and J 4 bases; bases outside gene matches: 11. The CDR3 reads CASSPSRQGAYNEQFF. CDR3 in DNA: TGTGCCAGCAGCCCGTCTCGACAGGGCGCTTACAATGAGCAGTTCTTC.

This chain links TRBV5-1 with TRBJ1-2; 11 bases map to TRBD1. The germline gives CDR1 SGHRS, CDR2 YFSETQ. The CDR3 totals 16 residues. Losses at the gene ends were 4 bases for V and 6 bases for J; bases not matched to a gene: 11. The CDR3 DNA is TGCGCCAGCAGCCCCGGGACAGGGGGAAGTCGAGATGGCTACACCTTC. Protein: CASSPGTGGSRDGYTF.